There are a few counts of the clone carrying this T cell receptor beta chain. The repertoire was sequenced with immunoSEQ multiplex PCR; TCRdb's copy has only in-frame clones and lacks some. The sample has about 2.2 million clones, over 85% seen once. The entry originates in a study of shared clonotypes between healthy human individuals. Overall study: Donors had three CD4 naive, three CD4 memory, two CD8 naive and one CD8 memory plate apiece.

Positively selected for CCR7, the CD45RO-negative cells used as naive CD8 cells excluded terminally differentiated effector memory CD45RA+ cells. The receptor was isolated from a man younger than 30 in good health. Some clones in this sample may be carry-over from other donors' samples. Sequencing was performed on naive CD8+ T cells from PBMCs.

CDR3 protein: CASSSGVKTEAFF. The CDR3 region has the DNA TGCGCCAGCAGTTCAGGGGTTAAGACTGAAGCTTTCTTT. The chain combines TRBV10-1 with TRBJ1-1, with D possibly being TRBD1 (6 bases). CDR1 and CDR2 from the germline V gene are WNHNN and SYGVQD (reference sequence). The CDR3 length is 13 residues. Deletions cut 5 bases from V and 5 bases from J, with 12 bases between.